These T cell receptor beta chains were read from a single sample in a study of T cell repertoires in cytomegalovirus infection. TCRdb re-derived calls from the reads in MiXCR, one entry per CDR3 protein. The data contain 200,000 or so distinct CDR3 sequences, roughly 28% of them seen just once; the ten biggest clones take up approximately 31%. Material for sequencing was PBMCs. Every receptor here comes from a human donor in good health (CMV status not recorded). Some clones in this sample may be carry-over from other donors' samples. Both conserved end residues are part of each CDR3. The order of the fields is CDR3 DNA, CDR3 protein, J gene, D gene, clone size, V gene. D genes are given only for firm matches. Rows give clone size only sometimes, using once, few, many, or a class for an expanded clone.

TGTGCCAGCAGCCTCCAAGAGGGACCAGGGTGGAACACTGAAGCTTTCTTT,CASSLQEGPGWNTEAFF,TRBJ1-1,.,few,TRBV14
TGTGCCAGCAGCTTCCAATCCGGCTATGGCTACACCTTC,CASSFQSGYGYTF,TRBJ1-2,.,.,TRBV7-9
TGTGCCAGCAGCTCAGGGGGCGGTCAGCCCCAGCATTTT,CASSSGGGQPQHF,TRBJ1-5,TRBD1,.,TRBV7-9
TGCGCCAGCAGTGACACGGGGGGGCCTAGTGTCGGGGAGCTGTTTTTT,CASSDTGGPSVGELFF,TRBJ2-2,TRBD2,.,TRBV10-1
TGTGCCAGCATGCAGCTGTCCCAAGAGACCCAGTACTTC,CASMQLSQETQYF,TRBJ2-5,.,.,TRBV6-2/TRBV6-3
TGTGCCAGCAGCTTCCGGAACGGGGTCTGGGAGGCCCTCCACTTT,CASSFRNGVWEALHF,TRBJ1-6,.,few,TRBV5-6
TGCGCCAGCAGCCAAGTGGGTCCGTCAGGCGGCTACACCTTC,CASSQVGPSGGYTF,TRBJ1-2,.,few,TRBV4-1
TGTGCCAGCAGCCCGAGGGGTACGAGGGATTCAGATACGCAGTATTTT,CASSPRGTRDSDTQYF,TRBJ2-3,.,.,TRBV9
TGTGCCAGTTCGGAGGGGACAGGCCCTGCACCCCTCCACTTT,CASSEGTGPAPLHF,TRBJ1-6,TRBD1,.,TRBV19
TGTGCCAGCAGCGTAGGGGACAGGGGACCCTCTGGGGCCAACGTCCTGACTTTC,CASSVGDRGPSGANVLTF,TRBJ2-6,TRBD1,.,TRBV6-2/TRBV6-3
TGCGCCAGCAGCGGGGGTCTTACTAATGAAAAACTGTTTTTT,CASSGGLTNEKLFF,TRBJ1-4,.,.,TRBV5-1
TGTGCCAGCGGGGCCGGAGAATATGGCTACACCTTC,CASGAGEYGYTF,TRBJ1-2,.,.,TRBV12-3/TRBV12-4
TGTGCCAGCAGCGTAGTTTTAGAGACTGAAGCTTTCTTT,CASSVVLETEAFF,TRBJ1-1,.,.,TRBV9
TGTGCCAGCAGCTTAGAAGTGGGCACTGAAGCTTTCTTT,CASSLEVGTEAFF,TRBJ1-1,.,.,TRBV7-6
TGCAGTGCGGGACTACCCCAAGAGACCCAGTACTTC,CSAGLPQETQYF,TRBJ2-5,TRBD2,.,TRBV20-1
TGTGCCAGCAGGCTAGGGTCCGTGGGTTGGGACACTGAAGCTTTCTTT,CASRLGSVGWDTEAFF,TRBJ1-1,.,few,TRBV12-3/TRBV12-4
TGTGCCACCTCTTCGAGTCGCTCGGGGGCGGGAGGCTACACCTTC,CATSSSRSGAGGYTF,TRBJ1-2,.,.,TRBV6-1
TGTGCCAGCAGCTTTTCCGGGACAGGGGAGACCCAGTACTTC,CASSFSGTGETQYF,TRBJ2-5,TRBD1,few,TRBV7-2
TGTGCCAGCAGCTACTACAGGGGCAACTATGGCTACACCTTC,CASSYYRGNYGYTF,TRBJ1-2,TRBD1,many,TRBV5-4
TGTGCCAGCAGTAGATCCTATGAAAAACTGTTTTTT,CASSRSYEKLFF,TRBJ1-4,.,.,TRBV2
TGTGCCAGCAGCCCTCTGCGGGCTACCTTATACAATGAGCAGTTCTTC,CASSPLRATLYNEQFF,TRBJ2-1,.,few,TRBV7-2
TGTGCCAGCAGCCTTCTCCCAGGGAGTCCCACAGATACGCAGTATTTT,CASSLLPGSPTDTQYF,TRBJ2-3,.,.,TRBV11-2
TGTGCCAGCAGTGGGCAGGCGAACTATGGCTACACCTTC,CASSGQANYGYTF,TRBJ1-2,.,.,TRBV2
TGCGCCAGCAGTTCGGGACTAGCGGGGGAGTACCAAGAGACCCAGTACTTC,CASSSGLAGEYQETQYF,TRBJ2-5,TRBD2,.,TRBV5-1
TGCAGCGTTGGCCAGGACCGGGGTTCACCCCTCCACTTT,CSVGQDRGSPLHF,TRBJ1-6,.,.,TRBV29-1
TGTGCCAGCAGCTTCACCGACAGGGATGGCTACACCTTC,CASSFTDRDGYTF,TRBJ1-2,TRBD1,many,TRBV11-2
TGTGCCAGCAGCGCGACCCAAAAGTTGTACAATGAGCAGTTCTTC,CASSATQKLYNEQFF,TRBJ2-1,.,many,TRBV7-8
TGTGCCAGCAGCTTAAATCGTGGCGAGCAGTACTTC,CASSLNRGEQYF,TRBJ2-7,.,few,TRBV11-1
TGTGCCAGCAGCCCAGCGGGGAGGAGAGAGACCCAGTACTTC,CASSPAGRRETQYF,TRBJ2-5,TRBD2,many,TRBV7-2
TGTGCCAGCAGTGATATATCCCTTGGGGGGATAATTCTCTATGGCTACACCTTC,CASSDISLGGIILYGYTF,TRBJ1-2,.,.,TRBV6-1
TGTGCCAGCAGCCCCGAGGGGGGGGGCACTGAAGCTTTCTTT,CASSPEGGGTEAFF,TRBJ1-1,.,.,TRBV7-6
TGCAGTGCTGCGGCAGGGATCCGTTGGGAGCAGTACTTC,CSAAAGIRWEQYF,TRBJ2-7,.,few,TRBV20-1
TGTGCCAGCATCGGACTAGCGGGGGATTCTGAGGGATCCGGTGAGCAGTTCTTC,CASIGLAGDSEGSGEQFF,TRBJ2-1,TRBD2,many,TRBV12-3/TRBV12-4
TGCGCCAGCCAGCGCGGGACTAGTGATTACGAGCAGTACTTC,CASQRGTSDYEQYF,TRBJ2-7,TRBD2,.,TRBV5-1
TGTGCCAGCAGTTACCAAACGACAGGGAAGGATGAGCAGTTCTTC,CASSYQTTGKDEQFF,TRBJ2-1,TRBD1,few,TRBV2
TGTGCCAGCAGCTTAGAGGGCCTGCCGAGCACCGGGGAGCTGTTTTTT,CASSLEGLPSTGELFF,TRBJ2-2,.,many,TRBV7-2
TGTGCCAGCGGGGGACCTGAAGCTTTCTTT,CASGGPEAFF,TRBJ1-1,.,few,TRBV2
TGTGCCAGCAGCTTGGGGGTAGCGGGGGCCTACGAGCAGTACTTC,CASSLGVAGAYEQYF,TRBJ2-7,TRBD2,.,TRBV5-4
TGTGCCATCCGAAAGGAGGCTGAGACCCAGTACTTC,CAIRKEAETQYF,TRBJ2-5,.,.,TRBV15
TGCAGCGTTGTCGCGGGGGCCTCAGATACGCAGTATTTT,CSVVAGASDTQYF,TRBJ2-3,.,.,TRBV29-1
TGCAGCGGCCGACAGGGAGGCACTGAAGCTTTCTTT,CSGRQGGTEAFF,TRBJ1-1,TRBD1,few,TRBV29-1
TGTGCCAGCGGAAGGACAGGGGGAACTGAAGCTTTCTTT,CASGRTGGTEAFF,TRBJ1-1,TRBD1,.,TRBV3-1
TGTGCCAGCAGCCGTACGACAGGGGAGAGTGATCAGCCCCAGCATTTT,CASSRTTGESDQPQHF,TRBJ1-5,TRBD1,once,TRBV5-5
TGTGCCAGCAGCGCGCCGGGAACGAACACTGAAGCTTTCTTT,CASSAPGTNTEAFF,TRBJ1-1,.,.,TRBV7-3
TGTGCCAGCAGCTGGGAGGGCAGGGAGAACACTGAAGCTTTCTTT,CASSWEGRENTEAFF,TRBJ1-1,.,many,TRBV7-2
TGCAGTGCTACCGAGAGCAGAGAGACCCAGTACTTC,CSATESRETQYF,TRBJ2-5,.,.,TRBV20-1
TGTGCCAGCAGCTTAGCACATTCTGGGGCCAACGTCCTGACTTTC,CASSLAHSGANVLTF,TRBJ2-6,.,few,TRBV7-2
TGTGCCAGCAGCCAAGCCCCTGACGCTGAAGCTTTCTTT,CASSQAPDAEAFF,TRBJ1-1,.,.,TRBV3-1